This T cell receptor (beta chain) was captured in a study of type 1 and type 2 diabetes patients. General study points: Type 1 diabetes repertoires were significantly less diverse than type 2 diabetes ones. Type 2 diabetes and control V and J usage correlated highly, about 0.97.

Comment on this clonotype: Antigen specificity is unknown.

PCR was run on genomic DNA. Amplification of the beta chain CDR3 used 30 forward and 13 reverse multiplex primers. TCRdb re-analysed the multiplex PCR reads in MiXCR, keeping a single row per CDR3 protein. The sample consists of a few hundred thousand distinct CDR3 sequences, around 47% of them appearing once. No donor had another autoimmune disease or recent infection within four weeks. V gave up 4 bases and J gave up 4 bases, with 11 bases separating them. The CDR3 totals 14 residues. Germline CDR1 reads DFQATT; CDR2 reads SNEGSKA (reference sequence). The TCR originated in a man younger than 30 with type 2 diabetes. Sample: peripheral blood mononuclear cells (PBMCs). The chain has TRBV20-1 and TRBJ2-6; D may match TRBD1 or TRBD2 (5 bases each). The CDR3 sequence is CSAIPGAGANVLTF. The CDR3 nucleotides read TGCAGTGCTATCCCCGGGGCCGGGGCCAACGTCCTGACTTTC.